A single sample is the source of the 29 T cell receptor beta chains below, sequenced in a study of blood T cell repertoires in COVID-19. Method: immunoSEQ multiplex PCR; TCRdb's copy keeps in-frame clones and lacks some. The profile shows under 150,000 clones, more than 80% of them singletons. The specimen sequenced was peripheral blood. All receptors come from an elderly woman in a cohort sampled during active or convalescent COVID-19.

The chain uses TRBV2 and TRBJ2-1, with 10 bases identical to TRBD2. Trimming at V came to 6 bases and at J to 1 base, leaving 6 bases not matched to a gene. The CDR3 runs to 16 residues. Looked up from germline, CDR1 is SNHLY and CDR2 is FYNNEI. DNA for the CDR3: TGTGCCAGCAGCCTTCTAGCGGGGGCTTCCTACAATGAGCAGTTCTTC. The encoded protein is CASSLLAGASYNEQFF.

The V and J genes are TRBV27 and TRBJ2-3; 8 positions agree with TRBD1. This CDR3 has 19 residues. Germline CDR1 is MNHEY and CDR2 is SMNVEV (reference sequence). Trimming removed 3 bases from V and 0 bases from J; junction bases left unmatched: 14. The CDR3 nucleotides read TGTGCCAGCAGTTTTTATCAAGCGTTACAGGGGGGTAGCACAGATACGCAGTATTTT. It codes for CASSFYQALQGGSTDTQYF.

J is TRBJ1-1 and V is TRBV28; 8 positions agree with TRBD1. The CDR3 covers 17 residues. CDR1 and CDR2 from the germline V gene are MDHEN and SYDVKM. The trim removed 8 bases at V and 3 bases at J, leaving 17 bases unmatched. CDR3 nucleotides: TGTGCCAGCGGTCGTTGGCAGGGGGCGCGGTTGGACACTGAAGCTTTCTTT. Amino acids: CASGRWQGARLDTEAFF. Combining the CDR3 with reference TRBV28 and TRBJ1-1 gives the whole variable domain DVKVTQSSRYLVKRTGEKVFLECVQDMDHENMFWYRQDPGLGLRLIYFSYDVKMKEKGDIPEGYSVSREKKERFSLILESASTNQTSMYLCASGRWQGARLDTEAFFGQGTRLTVV.

V and J are TRBV9 and TRBJ1-3; D perhaps matches TRBD1 (5 bases). The length of the CDR3 is 14 residues. Between the trimmed V and J ends, which lost 4 bases and 4 bases, there was a span of 12 bases. Germline CDR1 is SGDLS and CDR2 is YYNGEE. CDR3: CASSPRQKGNTIYF. The CDR3 DNA is TGTGCCAGCAGCCCCCGACAGAAAGGAAACACCATATATTTT.

V gene TRBV5-1 combines with J gene TRBJ1-1; D call uncertain. This CDR3 is built from 15 residues. In germline, CDR1 is SGHRS, CDR2 YFSETQ. Trimming left V 0 bases short and J 1 base short, with 10 bases between. The DNA for the CDR3 is TGCGCCAGCAGCTTGGACGCGCTAAGGAACACTGAAGCTTTCTTT. The encoded protein is CASSLDALRNTEAFF.

CDR3: CASSPEERAGWFEQYV. The CDR3, as DNA: TGTGCCAGCAGCCCAGAAGAAAGGGCAGGGTGGTTCGAGCAGTACGTC. This chain links TRBV7-8 with TRBJ2-7; maybe TRBD1 (5 bases). V lost 5 bases to trimming and J lost 6 bases, with 23 bases between them. In germline, CDR1 is SGHVS, CDR2 FQNEAQ. The CDR3 contains 16 residues.

The rearrangement joins TRBV15 to TRBJ2-2; D is perhaps TRBD2 (5 bases). The ends were cut back, 0 bases at V and 6 bases at J, with 8 bases in the middle. This CDR3 is 14 amino acids long. The germline gives CDR1 LNHNV, CDR2 YYDKDF (reference sequence). DNA for the CDR3: TGTGCCACCAGCAGAGATCCCGGGGCCGGGGAGCTGTTTTTT. This sequence encodes CATSRDPGAGELFF. The variable domain in full, completed from reference TRBV15 and TRBJ2-2, reads DAMVIQNPRYQVTQFGKPVTLSCSQTLNHNVMYWYQQKSSQAPKLLFHYYDKDFNNEADTPDNFQSRRPNTSFCFLDIRSPGLGDTAMYLCATSRDPGAGELFFGEGSRLTVL.

This chain uses TRBV4-1 with TRBJ2-5; TRBD1 matches at 8 bases. This CDR3 is 17 amino acids long. The trim removed 4 bases at V and 2 bases at J, leaving 12 bases unmatched. Germline-derived CDR1 and CDR2 are MGHRA and YSYEKL. CDR3 in amino acids: CASSLNMAGTGQETQYF. Here the CDR3 DNA reads TGCGCCAGCAGCCTTAATATGGCCGGGACAGGACAAGAGACCCAGTACTTC.

The chain employs TRBV27 and TRBJ2-7; D not certain. V lost 6 bases and J lost 0, with 9 bases in between. Per the germline V gene, CDR1 is MNHEY and CDR2 is SMNVEV (reference sequence). This CDR3 is built from 13 residues. CDR3 loop: CASRNTPSYEQYV. The CDR3 DNA reads TGTGCCAGCAGAAACACCCCCTCCTACGAGCAGTACGTC.

This clone occurred many times. The chain uses TRBV5-8 and TRBJ1-5; D remains unclear. CDR1 SGHTS and CDR2 YDEGEE come from the germline V gene. The CDR3 sequence is 16 residues long. V gave up 1 base and J gave up 0 bases, with 11 bases separating them. The CDR3 loop is CASSLYQSYSNQPQHF. CDR3 coding DNA: TGTGCCAGCAGCTTGTACCAGTCTTATAGCAATCAGCCCCAGCATTTT.

The chain employs TRBV27 and TRBJ1-3; TRBD1 matches at 10 bases. This CDR3 comprises 18 residues. The J segment lost 4 bases and the V segment lost 2 bases, leaving 11 bases of the junction unmatched. The germline gives CDR1 MNHEY, CDR2 SMNVEV (reference sequence). The CDR3: CASSLHGDRGSKGNTIYF. CDR3 sequence (DNA): TGTGCCAGCAGTTTACATGGGGACAGGGGATCCAAAGGAAACACCATATATTTT.

The chain uses TRBV7-2 and TRBJ1-2, with TRBD1 matching 7 bases. Trimming at V came to 8 bases and at J to 2 bases, leaving 5 bases not matched to a gene. Germline CDR1 is SGHTA and CDR2 is FQGNSA. The CDR3 extends over 13 amino acids. CDR3 DNA sequence: TGTGCCAGCGGAAACAGGGGAAACTATGGCTACACCTTC. Residues: CASGNRGNYGYTF.

This clone has a single count. This chain connects TRBV19 to TRBJ1-6; no clear D. V was pared by 4 bases and J by 8 bases, with 27 bases between. Germline CDR1 reads LNHDA; CDR2 reads SQIVND (reference sequence). CDR3 length: 19 residues. The CDR3 bases are TGTGCCAGTAGTAGCCCCAGGACCGAGGCCAGGAGGGTTGATTCACCCCTCCACTTT. The encoded protein is CASSSPRTEARRVDSPLHF.

The chain links TRBV7-2 to TRBJ2-7, with D possibly matching TRBD2 (5 bases). V lost 6 bases and J lost 6, with 18 bases in between. The CDR3 contains 14 residues. The germline CDR1 and CDR2 sequences are SGHTA and FQGNSA. The CDR3 sequence: CASRSSGVTAEQYF. CDR3 in DNA: TGTGCCAGCAGGAGTTCCGGGGTAACGGCCGAGCAGTACTTC. Looking up the rest from reference TRBV7-2 and TRBJ2-7 gives the full variable domain: GAGVSQSPSNKVTEKGKDVELRCDPISGHTALYWYRQSLGQGLEFLIYFQGNSAPDKSGLPSDRFSAERTGGSVSTLTIQRTQQEDSAVYLCASRSSGVTAEQYFGPGTRLTVT.

This chain links TRBV29-1 with TRBJ2-3, with TRBD1 matching over 8 bases. V was clipped by 3 bases and J by 1 base; unmatched bases: 6. The CDR3 contains 15 residues. Germline values: CDR1 SQVTM, CDR2 ANQGSEA. The CDR3 DNA follows: TGCAGCGTTGAGGCGACAGGGGCGGGCACAGATACGCAGTATTTT. Its protein product is CSVEATGAGTDTQYF.

The V and J genes are TRBV10-1 and TRBJ1-2; TRBD1 aligns across 7 bases. The CDR3 sequence is 17 residues long. With V trimmed by 0 bases and J by 6 bases, 13 bases remained unmatched. The germline V gene encodes CDR1 WNHNN and CDR2 SYGVQD (reference sequence). The DNA for the CDR3 is TGCGCCAGCAGTGAGTCGAAGCGGGCAGCCCAGGGGGATGGCTACACCTTC. Translation: CASSESKRAAQGDGYTF.

The chain recombines TRBV11-2 with TRBJ2-3, with 7 bases aligning to TRBD2. Trimming removed 8 bases from V and 4 bases from J; junction bases left unmatched: 6. Germline assignment: CDR1 SGHAT and CDR2 FQNNGV. This CDR3 is 13 amino acids long. CDR3 sequence (DNA): TGTGCCAGCGTGCGGGGGAGGGCAGATACGCAGTATTTT. This encodes CASVRGRADTQYF. The full variable domain, completed using reference TRBV11-2 and TRBJ2-3, is EAGVAQSPRYKIIEKRQSVAFWCNPISGHATLYWYQQILGQGPKLLIQFQNNGVVDDSQLPKDRFSAERLKGVDSTLKIQPAKLEDSAVYLCASVRGRADTQYFGPGTRLTVL.

In its sample, this clone was seen once. The rearrangement uses TRBV28 and TRBJ1-4; 11 bases agree with TRBD1. The CDR3 sequence is 15 residues long. CDR1 is MDHEN and CDR2 is SYDVKM in the germline V gene. The trim removed 8 bases at V and 10 bases at J, leaving 12 bases unmatched. The CDR3 region is CASGGGGTGGRKLFF. For the CDR3, the DNA is TGTGCCAGCGGGGGAGGCGGGACAGGGGGACGAAAACTGTTTTTT.

V usage is TRBV7-2 and J usage is TRBJ2-1, with TRBD2 identical over 11 bases. This CDR3 region has 14 residues. V shed 3 bases, J shed 12 bases, and the junction held 7 bases outside the gene matches. CDR1 is SGHTA and CDR2 is FQGNSA in the germline V gene. CDR3 coding DNA: TGTGCCAGCAGCTTTTTAGCGGGGGGGCTGACGCAGTTCTTC. This gives the protein CASSFLAGGLTQFF.

The chain combines TRBV29-1 with TRBJ2-7; possible D gene TRBD2, 5 bases. V was clipped by 4 bases and J by 3 bases, with 10 bases between them. The CDR3 contains 12 residues. Germline V gene data show CDR1 as SQVTM and CDR2 as ANQGSEA. The CDR3 coding sequence is TGCAGCGTTGTGACGGGAAACTACGAGCAGTACGTC. This sequence encodes CSVVTGNYEQYV.

The CDR3 spells CASKRQSDGYTF. The CDR3 nucleotides are TGTGCCAGCAAGAGGCAGTCGGATGGCTACACCTTC. V gene TRBV2 combines with J gene TRBJ1-2; D ambiguous. V shed 7 bases and J shed 6 bases, with 12 bases lying between them. The germline CDR1 and CDR2 sequences are SNHLY and FYNNEI. There are 12 residues in the CDR3.

The gene calls are TRBV5-1 and TRBJ2-2; tentative D call: TRBD2 (5 bases). Germline V CDR1 and CDR2: SGHRS, YFSETQ. Trimming stripped 1 base from V and 0 bases from J, with 7 bases between. There are 15 residues in the CDR3. CDR3 coding DNA: TGCGCCAGCAGCTTGCCGGGAACGAACACCGGGGAGCTGTTTTTT. It encodes CASSLPGTNTGELFF.

The gene calls are TRBV28 and TRBJ2-1; 8 bases are a match to TRBD1. This CDR3 has 15 amino acids. V was clipped by 0 bases and J by 7 bases; unmatched bases: 5. From germline, CDR1 is MDHEN and CDR2 SYDVKM. The CDR3 sequence is CASSLWGRGRNEQFF. The DNA of the CDR3 is TGTGCCAGCAGTTTATGGGGCAGGGGGCGAAATGAGCAGTTCTTC.

This sequence joins TRBV6-2 or TRBV6-3 and TRBJ1-5; TRBD1 agrees at 11 bases. The CDR3 runs to 15 residues. Losses at the gene ends were 5 bases for V and 4 bases for J; bases not matched to a gene: 4. In germline, CDR1 is MNHEY, CDR2 SVGEGT. The CDR3 here is CASSRDRGSNQPQHF. The CDR3 bases are TGTGCCAGCAGTCGGGACAGGGGGAGTAATCAGCCCCAGCATTTT.

The chain recombines TRBV29-1 with TRBJ1-1; D remains unclear. In germline, CDR1 is SQVTM, CDR2 ANQGSEA. The CDR3 has 16 amino acids. V was cut by 6 bases and J by 1 base, with 21 bases left in between. The CDR3 nucleotides are TGCAGCGTACAACCCCTTGCAGGTCGGGGGAACACTGAAGCTTTCTTT. The encoded protein is CSVQPLAGRGNTEAFF.

The table lists this clone with a few counts. The chain is built from TRBV18 and TRBJ1-1, with a weak D call TRBD1 (6 bases). The germline V gene encodes CDR1 KGHSH and CDR2 LQKENI. CDR3 size: 13 residues. Trimming left V 3 bases short and J 10 bases short, with 15 bases between. Written as DNA, the CDR3 is TGTGCCAGCTCACCCCAGGGGTGGTTAGGAGCTTTCTTT. It translates to CASSPQGWLGAFF.

V usage is TRBV3-1 (or the pseudogene TRBV3-2) and J usage is TRBJ2-5, with a tentative D call TRBD1 (5 bases). CDR1 and CDR2 (germline): LGHDT, YNNKEL (reference sequence). The CDR3 runs 14 residues. The V gene lost 0 bases and the J gene lost 2 bases, with 7 bases spanning the gap. Here the CDR3 DNA reads TGTGCCAGCAGCCAAGACAGGGTACAAGAGACCCAGTACTTC. Translation: CASSQDRVQETQYF.

This clone is a singleton in its sample. The V gene is TRBV11-2, the J gene TRBJ1-4; unclear D gene. The germline V gene has CDR1 SGHAT and CDR2 FQNNGV. Trimming left V 2 bases short and J 13 bases short, with 11 bases between. The CDR3 is 12 residues long. The chain's CDR3 is CASSLLGGGLFF. In nucleotides, the CDR3 is TGTGCCAGCAGCTTATTGGGAGGAGGACTGTTTTTT.

This clone occurred once. Within the sample, other DNA sequences also encode this same CDR3. The chain combines TRBV6-5 with TRBJ1-2; 7 bases match TRBD1. Looked up from germline, CDR1 is MNHEY and CDR2 is SVGAGI. Trimming cost V 6 bases and J 5 bases; bases outside gene matches: 3. The CDR3 has 12 amino acids. The CDR3 sequence: CASRGQTYGYTF. The CDR3 DNA reads TGTGCCAGCAGGGGACAGACTTATGGCTACACCTTC.